The entry below gives a single TCR beta chain sequence along with its context. This sample is drawn from a study of blood T cell repertoires in COVID-19. The wider study: COVID-19 samples collected from the United States, Italy and Spain covered acute and convalescent phases. PBMCs, B-cell-depleted T cells, or T cells provided the cDNA or gDNA that made up the material.

Original methodology: For nucleated cells, counts were estimated from reference gene primer amplification. Generated by immunoSEQ multiplex PCR, the TCRdb table keeps only in-frame clones and is missing some. That table is the source of V, J and clone size, and D and trimming were worked out from the DNA. The sample gives about 280,000 clones, 70% to 90% of which show up once; around 5.5% is in the top ten. J was trimmed by 4 bases and V by 5 bases; bases with no gene match: 8. CDR1 is MDHEN, CDR2 SYDVKM, per germline. The CDR3 is made up of 16 amino acids. The chain has TRBV28 and TRBJ1-5; 10 bases line up with TRBD1. This clonotype was sampled from a man aged 45-65 years with active or convalescent COVID-19. Sequenced input: peripheral blood. The CDR3 bases are TGTGCCAGCAGTACCCCGACAGGGGGCGCGAATCAGCCCCAGCATTTT. This gives the protein CASSTPTGGANQPQHF. The whole variable domain, remainder taken from reference TRBV28 and TRBJ1-5, is DVKVTQSSRYLVKRTGEKVFLECVQDMDHENMFWYRQDPGLGLRLIYFSYDVKMKEKGDIPEGYSVSREKKERFSLILESASTNQTSMYLCASSTPTGGANQPQHFGDGTRLSIL.